This TCR beta chain derives from a study of CD8 T cells in ankylosing spondylitis. CDR1 is KGHSH and CDR2 is LQKENI in the germline V gene. V lost 3 bases and J lost 0, with 0 bases in between. The length of the CDR3 is 13 residues. TCRdb used MiXCR to reprocess the 5' RACE reads, holding one entry per CDR3 protein. This table has 200,000 to 300,000 distinct CDR3 sequences, roughly a quarter appearing once. This clonotype was observed at least ten times. Sequences were obtained from blood, either unsorted or a sorted T cell fraction (not recorded which). V is TRBV18 and J is TRBJ2-6; D uncertain. The clonotype was recovered from a male donor with ankylosing spondylitis or in good health (not recorded which). CDR3 nucleotide sequence: TGTGCCAGCTCACCCTCTGGGGCCAACGTCCTGACTTTC. As protein: CASSPSGANVLTF.